This entry concerns a single T cell receptor (beta chain). These data are taken from a study of blood T cell repertoires in COVID-19. Study details: Specimens from acute and convalescent COVID-19 originated in the United States, Italy and Spain.

Some clones are missing from TCRdb's copy, which holds only in-frame ones; the method was immunoSEQ multiplex PCR. The sample has about 150,000 clones, more than 70% seen once. The CDR3 length is 12 residues. V shed 6 bases, J shed 8 bases, and the junction held 4 bases outside the gene matches. The sequenced sample was peripheral blood. The V and J genes are TRBV12-3 or TRBV12-4 and TRBJ1-2, with 9 bases identical to TRBD1. The TCR originated in a woman older than 75 with active or convalescent COVID-19. The DNA for the CDR3 is TGTGCCAGCAGACAGGGGGCAGGCGGCTACACCTTC. This sequence encodes CASRQGAGGYTF.